This T cell receptor (beta chain) appears in the sequencing data of a study of blood T cell repertoires in COVID-19. The CDR3 sequence is 17 residues long. Trimming at V came to 1 base and at J to 5 bases, leaving 8 bases not matched to a gene. Germline V gives CDR1 SGHAT, CDR2 FQNNGV. In the original analysis: Amplifying reference gene primers gave estimates of nucleated cell counts. This table comes from immunoSEQ multiplex PCR, and its TCRdb copy is limited to in-frame clones, with some not included. That table is the source of V, J and clone size, and D and trimming were worked out from the DNA. Of about 190,000 clones listed, roughly nine tenths are singletons.

The chain recombines TRBV11-2 with TRBJ2-5; 12 nucleotides align to TRBD2. The material sequenced was peripheral blood. The clonotype was recovered from a man aged 65 to 85 with active or convalescent COVID-19. CDR3 in amino acids: CASSLGTSGARGETQYF. Written as DNA, the CDR3 is TGTGCCAGCAGCTTAGGGACTAGCGGGGCCCGGGGGGAGACCCAGTACTTC.